Below are 18 T cell receptor beta chains sequenced from a single sample in a study of molecular identifiers for immune sequencing clone quantification. TCRdb used MiXCR to reprocess the PCR reads, holding one entry per CDR3 protein. The sample lists some 320,000 distinct CDR3 sequences, 20% to 25% occurring once. What was sequenced was naive CD8+ T cells from blood, with Jurkat cell RNA spiked in. Subset noted: FACS-sorted CD8+CD4-CCR7+CD45RA+ naive T cells. The origin of the receptors is a human donor in good health. Some libraries in this study had Jurkat cell RNA spiked in.

This clonotype occurred a few times. J is TRBJ1-5 and V is TRBV19; perhaps TRBD1 as D (6 bases). CDR1 and CDR2 (germline): LNHDA, SQIVND (reference sequence). V was cut by 5 bases and J by 10 bases, with 21 bases left in between. CDR3 length equals 15 residues. The CDR3 is CASSSGTSQTIPQHF. CDR3 coding DNA: TGTGCCAGTAGTTCCGGGACAAGCCAGACGATTCCCCAGCATTTT.

This clonotype has more than one count but fewer than ten. V is TRBV30 and J is TRBJ1-2; D is possibly TRBD1 (5 bases). The CDR3 sequence is 11 residues long. From germline, CDR1 is GTSNPN and CDR2 SVGIG (reference sequence). V dropped 1 base and J dropped 7 bases, with 7 bases sitting between them. CDR3 region: CAWSEGCGYTF. CDR3 coding DNA: TGTGCCTGGAGTGAGGGGTGTGGCTACACCTTC.

This clonotype was recorded many times. V and J are TRBV2 and TRBJ1-5; the D gene is possibly TRBD1 (6 bases). Germline-derived CDR1 and CDR2 are SNHLY and FYNNEI. Trimming took 4 bases from V and 0 from J, leaving 19 bases between them. The CDR3 sequence is 18 residues long. The CDR3 nucleotides read TGTGCCAGCAGTGGAGGACAGATACTAAGATATAGCAATCAGCCCCAGCATTTT. As protein: CASSGGQILRYSNQPQHF.

The rearrangement joins TRBV2 to TRBJ2-3; 11 positions agree with TRBD2. Unmatched junction bases numbered 4, after V lost 6 bases and J lost 2 bases. CDR1 and CDR2 from the germline V gene are SNHLY and FYNNEI. This CDR3 is 15 amino acids long. CDR3 region: CASSGTSGNTDTQYF. The CDR3 nucleotides read TGTGCCAGCAGCGGGACTAGCGGCAACACAGATACGCAGTATTTT.

Ten or more counts support this clonotype. CDR3 loop: CASSPPVGLAGDDSSYNEQFF. In DNA form, the CDR3 reads TGTGCCAGCAGCCCTCCCGTGGGACTAGCGGGGGATGACAGCTCCTACAATGAGCAGTTCTTC. The J gene is TRBJ2-1, the V gene TRBV7-9, with TRBD2 matching 14 bases. Germline V gene lookup returns CDR1 SEHNR and CDR2 FQNEAQ (reference sequence). V was clipped by 5 bases and J by 0 bases; unmatched bases: 15. The CDR3 is 21 amino acids.

This clonotype has ten or more counts. The chain couples TRBV7-2 to TRBJ2-1, with D maybe TRBD1 (6 bases). The length of the CDR3 is 14 residues. Germline V gene lookup returns CDR1 SGHTA and CDR2 FQGNSA. Trimming left V 7 bases short and J 4 bases short, with 14 bases between. The CDR3 protein is CASTAGVGYNEQFF. The CDR3 DNA reads as TGTGCCAGCACTGCAGGGGTCGGGTACAATGAGCAGTTCTTC.

The chain uses TRBV12-3 or TRBV12-4 and TRBJ1-1; D remains ambiguous. V lost 6 bases to trimming and J lost 11 bases, with 16 bases between them. There are 12 residues in the CDR3. As DNA, the CDR3 is TGTGCCAGCAGCACCGTTGCGGGAGAGGCTTTCTTT. Translation gives CASSTVAGEAFF.

Concerning this clonotype: It may be a read error: a sequence one base away is much more abundant. CDR3 sequence (DNA): TGTGCCAGCAGCTCCCAACCGCAGGGAAGTTTGACCCACGAGCAGTGCTTC. Translated: CASSSQPQGSLTHEQCF. The chain combines TRBV5-3 with TRBJ2-7; weak D call: TRBD1 (5 bases). TRBV5-3 is placed among ORFs of uncertain function. The CDR3 has 17 residues.

A word on this clonotype: This may be a read error, as it is one base from a much larger clone. The rearrangement uses TRBV7-9 and TRBJ2-7; D is undetermined. Germline CDR1 reads SEHNR; CDR2 reads FQNEAQ (reference sequence). This CDR3 is 14 amino acids long. This chain's CDR3 is CASTDGRRAYEQCF. CDR3 bases: TGTGCCAGCACCGATGGCAGAAGAGCCTACGAGCAGTGCTTC.

This clonotype was observed a few times. The chain joins TRBV10-3 to TRBJ1-1; the match to TRBD1 covers 9 bases. Germline V gives CDR1 ENHRY, CDR2 SYGVKD. Trimming took 2 bases from V and 7 from J; bases not matched to a gene: 11. The length of the CDR3 is 16 residues. CDR3 sequence: CAISEGSRDRVNEAFF. The CDR3 DNA sequence: TGTGCCATCAGTGAGGGAAGCCGGGACAGGGTGAATGAAGCTTTCTTT.

This clonotype has a count of ten or more. One end of the junction is discordant with germline, which a read error may explain. The chain joins TRBV5-1 to TRBJ2-1; 10 bases match TRBD1. The germline V gene has CDR1 SGHRS and CDR2 YFSETQ. CDR3 length: 16 amino acids. The CDR3 coding sequence is TGCGCCAGCATTTCCTCGGACAGGGGGGTTTACAGTGAGCAGTTCTTC. Its protein product is CASISSDRGVYSEQFF.

This sequence joins TRBV20-1 and TRBJ1-2; no clear D. The germline CDR1 and CDR2 sequences are DFQATT and SNEGSKA (reference sequence). The CDR3 totals 12 residues. V shed 3 bases and J shed 3 bases, with 8 bases lying between them. The CDR3 DNA follows: TGCAGTGCTAGTAGGGATGACTATGGCTACACCTTC. It codes for CSASRDDYGYTF.

Details on this clonotype: The junction shows a germline mismatch at one end, possibly a read error. The chain carries TRBV4-3 and TRBJ2-7; no firm D call. CDR1 is LGHNA and CDR2 is YSLEER in the germline V gene. CDR3 length: 14 residues. The CDR3 sequence: CAGSQESRVYEQYF. DNA for the CDR3: TGCGCCGGCAGCCAAGAGAGCCGGGTTTACGAGCAGTACTTC.

At least ten counts were recorded for this clonotype. V usage is TRBV5-8 and J usage is TRBJ2-5, with 10 nucleotides matching TRBD2. The germline V gene encodes CDR1 SGHTS and CDR2 YDEGEE. Unmatched junction bases numbered 6, after V lost 0 bases and J lost 4 bases. The CDR3 length is 16 residues. CDR3 loop: CASSLEGAGGPETQYF. In nucleotides, the CDR3 is TGTGCCAGCAGCTTGGAAGGAGCGGGAGGGCCAGAGACCCAGTACTTC.

A remark on this clonotype: One base away lies a much larger clone, so this may be a sequencing read error. This chain uses TRBV6-1 with TRBJ1-1, with D perhaps TRBD1 (6 bases). The CDR3 extends over 13 amino acids. Germline CDR1 MNHNS, CDR2 SASEGT. CDR3 sequence: CAATGHENTEALF. CDR3 nucleotide sequence: TGTGCCGCCACGGGACACGAGAACACTGAAGCTCTCTTT.

As to this clonotype: A much larger clonotype is one base distant, so this may be a read error. The chain carries TRBV12-3 or TRBV12-4 and TRBJ2-3; a weak D match, TRBD2 (6 bases). V shed 3 bases and J shed 6 bases, with 13 bases lying between them. The CDR3 runs to 14 residues. This CDR3 reads CASSLYGGYDTQYF. The CDR3 coding sequence is TGTGCCAGCAGTTTGTACGGGGGATACGATACGCAGTATTTT.

This chain uses TRBV15 with TRBJ2-2; 15 bases agree with TRBD2. Trimming removed 5 bases from V and 5 bases from J; junction bases left unmatched: 9. The germline V gene encodes CDR1 LNHNV and CDR2 YYDKDF (reference sequence). The CDR3 is made up of 18 amino acids. As DNA, the CDR3 is TGTGCCACCAGCCCGGAGGGGACTAGCGGGGGGCGGACCGGGGAGCTGTTTTTT. This encodes CATSPEGTSGGRTGELFF. Combining the CDR3 with reference TRBV15 and TRBJ2-2 gives the whole variable domain DAMVIQNPRYQVTQFGKPVTLSCSQTLNHNVMYWYQQKSSQAPKLLFHYYDKDFNNEADTPDNFQSRRPNTSFCFLDIRSPGLGDTAMYLCATSPEGTSGGRTGELFFGEGSRLTVL.

Comments on this clonotype: A much larger clone differs by one base, so this may be a read error. The chain combines TRBV7-2 with TRBJ2-3; weak D call: TRBD2 (5 bases). Germline V gene data show CDR1 as SGHTA and CDR2 as FQGNSA. This CDR3 has 14 amino acids. CDR3 in amino acids: CASSLGAGTDTKYF. CDR3 sequence (DNA): TGTGCCAGCAGCTTAGGCGCGGGCACAGATACGAAGTATTTT.